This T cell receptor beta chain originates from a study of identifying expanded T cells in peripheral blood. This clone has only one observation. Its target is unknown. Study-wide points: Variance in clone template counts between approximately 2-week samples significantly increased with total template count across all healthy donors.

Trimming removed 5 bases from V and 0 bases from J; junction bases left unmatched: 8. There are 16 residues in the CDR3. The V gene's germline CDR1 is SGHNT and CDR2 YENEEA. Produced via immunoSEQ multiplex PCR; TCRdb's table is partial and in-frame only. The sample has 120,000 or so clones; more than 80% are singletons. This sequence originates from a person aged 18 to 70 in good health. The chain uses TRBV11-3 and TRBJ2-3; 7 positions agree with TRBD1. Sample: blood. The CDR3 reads CASSLGTVVSTDTQYF. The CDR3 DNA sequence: TGTGCCAGCAGCCTGGGGACAGTAGTTAGCACAGATACGCAGTATTTT.